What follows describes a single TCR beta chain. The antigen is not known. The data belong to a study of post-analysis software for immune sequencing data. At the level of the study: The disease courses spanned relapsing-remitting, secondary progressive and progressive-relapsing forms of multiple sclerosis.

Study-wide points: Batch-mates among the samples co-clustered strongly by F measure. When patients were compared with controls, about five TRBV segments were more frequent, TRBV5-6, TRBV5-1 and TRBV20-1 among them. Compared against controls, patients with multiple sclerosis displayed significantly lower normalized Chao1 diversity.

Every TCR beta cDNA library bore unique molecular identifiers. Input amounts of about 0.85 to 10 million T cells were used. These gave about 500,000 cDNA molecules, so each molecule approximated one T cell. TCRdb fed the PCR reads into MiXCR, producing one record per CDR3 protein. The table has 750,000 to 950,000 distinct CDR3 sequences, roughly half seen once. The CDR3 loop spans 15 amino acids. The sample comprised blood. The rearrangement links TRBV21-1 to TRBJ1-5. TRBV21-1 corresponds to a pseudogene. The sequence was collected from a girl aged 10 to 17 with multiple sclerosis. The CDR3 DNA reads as TGTGCCAGCAGCAATTTAAACAGAAGCAATCAGCCCCAGCATTTT. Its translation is CASSNLNRSNQPQHF.